The 19 T cell receptor beta chains below all came from one sample that was sequenced in a study of CD8 T cells in ankylosing spondylitis. Their target antigens are unknown. A single record per CDR3 protein comes from TCRdb applying MiXCR to the 5' RACE reads. The sample carries roughly 670,000 distinct CDR3 sequences, 15% to 20% recorded once. Study conclusions and caveats: Blood of patients with ankylosing spondylitis appeared to be characterized by a TCR beta motif of eight highly homologous variants.

The source material was blood, either unsorted or a sorted T cell fraction (not recorded which). These receptors were collected from a male donor with ankylosing spondylitis.

The sample holds a few counts of this clonotype. CDR3 loop: CASSLEGASVYNEQFF. CDR3 DNA sequence: TGTGCCAGCAGCTTAGAAGGGGCTAGCGTATACAATGAGCAGTTCTTC. The chain joins TRBV11-2 to TRBJ2-1, with a weak D call TRBD2 (6 bases). The CDR3 covers 16 residues. V was cut by 0 bases and J by 4 bases, with 13 bases left in between. The V gene's germline CDR1 is SGHAT and CDR2 FQNNGV. Filled out from reference TRBV11-2 and TRBJ2-1, the complete variable domain reads EAGVAQSPRYKIIEKRQSVAFWCNPISGHATLYWYQQILGQGPKLLIQFQNNGVVDDSQLPKDRFSAERLKGVDSTLKIQPAKLEDSAVYLCASSLEGASVYNEQFFGPGTRLTVL.

V gene TRBV7-2 combines with J gene TRBJ1-2; D is uncertain. The germline V gene has CDR1 SGHTA and CDR2 FQGNSA. This CDR3 comprises 15 residues. Trimming left V 0 bases short and J 8 bases short, with 16 bases between. The DNA of the CDR3 is TGTGCCAGCAGCTTAGCGCAAACCTCTGGAGGGGGCTACACCTTC. This translates into CASSLAQTSGGGYTF.

The table lists this clonotype with a few counts. The rearrangement joins TRBV3-1 to TRBJ2-3, with D unclear. Germline lookup yields CDR1 LGHDT and CDR2 YNNKEL (reference sequence). The CDR3 spans 15 residues. With 0 bases removed from V and 1 base from J, the gap between germline ends came to 8 bases. The CDR3 DNA reads TGTGCCAGCAGCCAAGATAGGATCCGCACAGATACGCAGTATTTT. Amino acids: CASSQDRIRTDTQYF.

This clonotype showed up just a few times. The chain employs TRBV27 and TRBJ1-5, with D tentatively TRBD1 (6 bases). V lost 0 bases to trimming and J lost 7 bases, with 19 bases between them. Per the germline V gene, CDR1 is MNHEY and CDR2 is SMNVEV (reference sequence). The CDR3 consists of 17 residues. The CDR3 DNA sequence: TGTGCCAGCAGTTTATCCCGCCAGGGGAGATTGGCACAGCCCCAGCATTTT. This encodes CASSLSRQGRLAQPQHF.

This clonotype was seen a few times. One junction end disagrees with the germline gene, perhaps due to a read error. V usage is TRBV20-1 and J usage is TRBJ1-1; 8 positions agree with TRBD1. The CDR3 is 16 amino acids. Germline loops: CDR1 DFQATT, CDR2 SNEGSKA (reference sequence). CDR3 sequence reads: CCARDQGAMAGTEAFF. CDR3 DNA: TGCTGTGCTAGAGATCAGGGGGCTATGGCGGGTACTGAAGCTTTCTTT.

This chain uses TRBV6-2 or TRBV6-3 with TRBJ2-1; TRBD2 is a possible D gene (7 bases). Deletions cut 6 bases from V and 0 bases from J, with 21 bases between. The CDR3 is 18 residues long. Germline-derived CDR1 and CDR2 are MNHEY and SVGEGT. CDR3 sequence reads: CASSLRGGPGSSYNEQFF. The CDR3 DNA follows: TGTGCCAGCAGCCTAAGGGGGGGTCCGGGAAGCTCCTACAATGAGCAGTTCTTC.

This clonotype was observed a handful of times. J is TRBJ1-1 and V is TRBV29-1; 8 nucleotides align to TRBD1. The CDR3 spans 13 residues. V lost 2 bases to trimming and J lost 5 bases; unmatched junction nucleotides: 4. In germline, CDR1 is SQVTM, CDR2 ANQGSEA. In nucleotides, the CDR3 is TGCAGCGTTGAACGACAGGGGAAAACTGAAGCTTTCTTT. Translated: CSVERQGKTEAFF. The variable domain in full, with the rest retrieved from reference TRBV29-1 and TRBJ1-1, is SAVISQKPSRDICQRGTSLTIQCQVDSQVTMMFWYRQQPGQSLTLIATANQGSEATYESGFVIDKFPISRPNLTFSTLTVSNMSPEDSSIYLCSVERQGKTEAFFGQGTRLTVV.

This chain links TRBV5-1 with TRBJ2-3; perhaps TRBD1 as D (5 bases). This CDR3 has 16 amino acids. The V gene lost 4 bases and the J gene lost 1 base, with 16 bases spanning the gap. Germline V lookup: CDR1 SGHRS, CDR2 YFSETQ. DNA for the CDR3: TGCGCCAGCAGCCCCAGACAGATCTTAGGCACAGATACGCAGTATTTT. Translating gives CASSPRQILGTDTQYF.

This clonotype was detected only a few times. The chain has TRBV12-3 or TRBV12-4 and TRBJ2-7; 11 bases are a match to TRBD2. The V and J ends lost 6 bases and 1 base, in that order; junction bases with no gene match: 5. CDR3 length: 15 residues. The CDR3 coding sequence is TGTGCCAGCAGCTCGACTAGCGGGAAGTCCTACGAGCAGTACTTC. Residues: CASSSTSGKSYEQYF.

The chain uses TRBV20-1 and TRBJ2-2; TRBD2 matches 11 bases. Germline values: CDR1 DFQATT, CDR2 SNEGSKA (reference sequence). The ends lost 3 bases at V and 7 bases at J; junction bases unmatched: 13. CDR3 length equals 17 residues. The CDR3 loop reads CSARDLPSGGQVGELFF. Here the CDR3 DNA reads TGCAGTGCTAGGGACCTCCCTAGCGGGGGGCAGGTCGGGGAGCTGTTTTTT.

This clonotype showed up many times. The chain has TRBV6-1 and TRBJ2-1; TRBD2 agrees at 9 bases. CDR3 length equals 15 residues. Germline V lookup: CDR1 MNHNS, CDR2 SASEGT. Trimming at V came to 3 bases and at J to 4 bases, leaving 4 bases not matched to a gene. CDR3 in amino acids: CASSDGGGGYNEQFF. In DNA, the CDR3 is TGTGCCAGCAGTGATGGCGGGGGGGGTTACAATGAGCAGTTCTTC.

The rearrangement uses TRBV11-1 and TRBJ2-6, with D unclear. In germline, CDR1 is SGHAT, CDR2 FQDESV (reference sequence). The CDR3 has 14 amino acids. The V end lost 5 bases, the J end lost 1 base, and 6 bases lay between the germline ends. The CDR3 loop is CASSLQSGANVLTF. The CDR3, as DNA: TGTGCCAGCAGCCTGCAGTCTGGGGCCAACGTCCTGACTTTC. The variable domain in full, completed from reference TRBV11-1 and TRBJ2-6, reads EAEVAQSPRYKITEKSQAVAFWCDPISGHATLYWYRQILGQGPELLVQFQDESVVDDSQLPKDRFSAERLKGVDSTLKIQPAELGDSAMYLCASSLQSGANVLTFGAGSRLTVL.

This chain connects TRBV18 to TRBJ1-2; TRBD1 matches 7 bases. With V trimmed by 3 bases and J by 7 bases, 17 bases remained unmatched. Germline V gives CDR1 KGHSH, CDR2 LQKENI. The length of the CDR3 is 17 residues. The CDR3 DNA reads as TGTGCCAGCTCACCTGGGCAAGGGGGCCTAAGCGCGAGTGGCTACACCTTC. Its translation is CASSPGQGGLSASGYTF.

The chain uses TRBV10-3 and TRBJ1-2; tentative D call: TRBD1 (6 bases). The CDR3 totals 15 residues. Germline CDR1 and CDR2: ENHRY and SYGVKD. The V and J ends lost 4 bases and 0 bases respectively, with 12 bases between them. CDR3 bases: TGTGCCATCAGTGCCGGACAGCATACTAACTATGGCTACACCTTC. This translates into CAISAGQHTNYGYTF.

This sequence joins TRBV4-1 and TRBJ2-5, with a weak D call TRBD1 (5 bases). Trimming pared 4 bases from V and 5 bases from J, leaving 11 bases between. The CDR3 extends over 13 amino acids. The V gene's germline CDR1 is MGHRA and CDR2 YSYEKL. CDR3 amino acids: CASSLIRGETQYF. DNA of the CDR3: TGCGCCAGCAGCCTCATTAGGGGTGAGACCCAGTACTTC.

The CDR3: CASSFALIGGSGSYNEQFF. For the CDR3, the DNA is TGTGCCAGCAGCTTCGCCCTTATCGGCGGGAGTGGGTCCTACAATGAGCAGTTCTTC. This chain links TRBV7-2 with TRBJ2-1, with TRBD2 identical over 7 bases. The ends lost 3 bases at V and 1 base at J; junction bases unmatched: 15. Germline V gives CDR1 SGHTA, CDR2 FQGNSA. The CDR3 length is 19 residues.

This clonotype was counted a few times. This chain uses TRBV6-1 with TRBJ1-5; TRBD1 might be the D (5 bases). CDR1 and CDR2 from the germline V gene are MNHNS and SASEGT. Trimming removed 5 bases at V and 3 bases at J, with 17 bases between. This CDR3 is 16 amino acids long. This CDR3 reads CASSTTRDRHNQPQHF. The DNA of the CDR3 is TGTGCCAGCAGTACGACCCGGGACCGGCACAATCAGCCCCAGCATTTT.

This clonotype was counted between two and nine times. The CDR3 nucleotides read TGTGCCAGCGGGGACAGGGGGCGAGGGAACACTGAAGCTTTCTTT. As protein: CASGDRGRGNTEAFF. V gene TRBV10-3 combines with J gene TRBJ1-1; 12 bases fit TRBD1. The CDR3 covers 15 residues. After removal of 10 bases from V and 1 base from J, the junction contained 7 bases not matched to a gene. The germline gives CDR1 ENHRY, CDR2 SYGVKD.

The CDR3 reads CASSLGGASTGELFF. The CDR3 DNA reads TGTGCCAGCAGTTTGGGGGGCGCGAGCACCGGGGAGCTGTTTTTT. The chain links TRBV12-3 or TRBV12-4 to TRBJ2-2; D might be TRBD1 or TRBD2, each matching 6 bases. The CDR3 consists of 15 residues. Trimming took off 3 bases at V and 4 bases at J, with 12 bases between the two ends.